Following are 17 T cell receptor beta chains from one sample sequenced in a study of OX40 agonist ivuxolimab in advanced cancers. TCRdb keeps only in-frame clones here, not all; method: immunoSEQ multiplex PCR. The data contain 70,000 to 95,000 clones, about 91% of them singletons. The specimen comprised CD4+ or CD8+ T cells sorted from blood, sampled in a trial of the OX40 agonist ivuxolimab. Source of these receptors: an adult with an advanced solid tumor such as melanoma, head and neck, liver or kidney cancer.

V usage is TRBV5-6 and J usage is TRBJ2-5; D not certain. This CDR3 region has 12 residues. CDR1 is SGHDT and CDR2 is YYEEEE in the germline V gene. V lost 7 bases, J lost 5 bases, and 12 bases lay in between. The CDR3 coding sequence is TGTGCCAGCTCCTTCTTATGGGAGACCCAGTACTTC. It is translated as CASSFLWETQYF.

The rearrangement links TRBV19 to TRBJ1-1; D is ambiguous. Germline V gives CDR1 LNHDA, CDR2 SQIVND (reference sequence). With 10 bases removed from V and 5 bases from J, the gap between germline ends came to 11 bases. The CDR3 length is 11 residues. This CDR3 is CANRGKTEAFF. The CDR3 DNA follows: TGTGCCAATCGAGGGAAGACTGAAGCTTTCTTT.

This rearrangement joins TRBV7-9 to TRBJ2-5; TRBD1 might be the D (5 bases). The CDR3 runs to 15 residues. Between the trimmed V and J ends, which lost 1 base and 5 bases, there was a span of 14 bases. Germline V lookup: CDR1 SEHNR, CDR2 FQNEAQ (reference sequence). CDR3 in amino acids: CASSLDAGRWETQYF. The CDR3 DNA reads as TGTGCCAGCAGCTTAGATGCAGGGCGGTGGGAGACCCAGTACTTC.

The chain joins TRBV10-3 to TRBJ2-3; 9 bases align to TRBD1. The CDR3 contains 15 residues. V shed 7 bases, J shed 4 bases, and the junction held 9 bases outside the gene matches. CDR1 is ENHRY and CDR2 is SYGVKD in the germline V gene. The CDR3 is CAITEQGASADTQYF. The CDR3 region has the DNA TGTGCCATCACCGAACAGGGGGCTAGCGCAGATACGCAGTATTTT.

This clone was counted only a few times. CDR3 amino acids: CATSRRGLDREDGYTF. In DNA, the CDR3 is TGTGCCACCAGCAGACGGGGTTTGGACAGGGAAGATGGCTACACCTTC. The chain is built from TRBV15 and TRBJ1-2, with 8 bases that match TRBD1. This CDR3 has 16 residues. CDR1 LNHNV and CDR2 YYDKDF come from the germline V gene (reference sequence). J was trimmed by 6 bases and V by 2 bases; bases with no gene match: 11.

This sequence joins TRBV4-1 and TRBJ2-1; TRBD2 aligns across 12 bases. Unmatched junction bases numbered 2, after V lost 2 bases and J lost 6 bases. The CDR3 loop spans 15 amino acids. Germline V CDR1 and CDR2: MGHRA, YSYEKL. The CDR3 bases are TGCGCCAGCAGCCAATTGGGACTAGCGGGCAATGAGCAGTTCTTC. Amino acids: CASSQLGLAGNEQFF.

The chain combines TRBV28 with TRBJ1-4; TRBD1 aligns across 8 bases. V shed 5 bases and J 8 bases; nucleotides not matched to a gene: 7. The CDR3 is 14 amino acids. The germline CDR1 and CDR2 sequences are MDHEN and SYDVKM. The CDR3 sequence is CASSRQGIGEKLFF. In nucleotides, the CDR3 is TGTGCCAGCAGTCGACAGGGGATTGGAGAAAAACTGTTTTTT.

This clone turned up a few times. This CDR3 reads CASSLWQGVSYEQYF. DNA for the CDR3: TGTGCCAGCAGTTTATGGCAGGGGGTCTCCTACGAGCAGTACTTC. V gene TRBV28 combines with J gene TRBJ2-7; 7 bases are shared with TRBD1. V was pared by 0 bases and J by 0 bases, with 2 bases of the junction left unmatched. The germline V gene encodes CDR1 MDHEN and CDR2 SYDVKM. The CDR3 has 15 residues.

V and J are TRBV5-1 and TRBJ2-5, with D possibly matching TRBD2 (6 bases). The CDR3 loop spans 15 amino acids. With 3 bases removed from V and 2 bases from J, the gap between germline ends came to 14 bases. The V gene's germline CDR1 is SGHRS and CDR2 YFSETQ. The CDR3 sequence: CASSSTGTQQETQYF. In DNA, the CDR3 is TGCGCCAGCAGCTCAACCGGGACTCAACAAGAGACCCAGTACTTC.

CDR3 protein: CASGLVLVGTDDNEQFF. CDR3 DNA: TGTGCTAGTGGTTTGGTACTGGTCGGGACGGATGACAATGAGCAGTTCTTC. The chain is built from TRBV12-5 and TRBJ2-1; D might be TRBD1 or TRBD2, each matching 5 bases. The CDR3 runs to 17 residues. From germline, CDR1 is LGHNT and CDR2 FRNRAP. V gave up 0 bases and J gave up 5 bases, with 17 bases separating them.

The chain combines TRBV11-2 with TRBJ2-1, with D possibly being TRBD1 (6 bases). Germline V gene lookup returns CDR1 SGHAT and CDR2 FQNNGV. The V end lost 1 base, the J end lost 8 bases, and 15 bases lay between the germline ends. CDR3 length: 15 residues. This CDR3 is CASSLVGGRTDEQFF. As DNA, the CDR3 is TGTGCCAGCAGCTTAGTAGGGGGAAGAACCGATGAGCAGTTCTTC.

This clone came up a few times. V and J are TRBV2 and TRBJ1-5; no firm D call. The CDR3 is 14 amino acids. CDR1 is SNHLY, CDR2 FYNNEI, per germline. Deletions cut 7 bases from V and 3 bases from J, with 13 bases between. As DNA, the CDR3 is TGTGCCAGCACTAGCAGGCCCTCCAATCAGCCCCAGCATTTT. Protein sequence: CASTSRPSNQPQHF.

This clone has a handful of counts. The V and J genes are TRBV7-2 and TRBJ2-7; D uncertain. Germline V gives CDR1 SGHTA, CDR2 FQGNSA. The CDR3 sequence is 13 residues long. V was clipped by 5 bases and J by 7 bases, with 15 bases between them. The CDR3 reads CASSKTRVGEQYF. The CDR3 nucleotides are TGTGCCAGCAGCAAAACACGGGTTGGGGAGCAGTACTTC.

The V and J genes are TRBV6-1 and TRBJ2-3, with D unclear. V shed 7 bases and J shed 4 bases, with 12 bases lying between them. The CDR3 is 13 residues long. Germline V CDR1 and CDR2: MNHNS, SASEGT. CDR3 bases: TGTGCCAGCAAAGGTAGCTGGGCAGATACGCAGTATTTT. Protein product: CASKGSWADTQYF.

The chain joins TRBV11-2 to TRBJ1-5; no clear D. This CDR3 comprises 13 residues. V dropped 2 bases and J dropped 2 bases, with 4 bases sitting between them. Germline V gene data show CDR1 as SGHAT and CDR2 as FQNNGV. The CDR3 here is CASSLSRNQPQHF. CDR3 nucleotide sequence: TGTGCCAGCAGCTTATCGCGCAATCAGCCCCAGCATTTT.

The genes are TRBV6-5 and TRBJ2-2, with 9 bases identical to TRBD1. J gave up 1 base and V 2 bases, and 2 bases lay outside the gene matches. The germline V gene encodes CDR1 MNHEY and CDR2 SVGAGI. The CDR3 runs 16 residues. The CDR3 nucleotides read TGTGCCAGCAGTTACGGGACAGGGCGGAACACCGGGGAGCTGTTTTTT. Protein sequence: CASSYGTGRNTGELFF.

A single count supports this clone. The V and J genes are TRBV5-1 and TRBJ2-1, with TRBD2 matching 7 bases. V shed 4 bases, J shed 6 bases, and the junction held 19 bases outside the gene matches. The CDR3 is made up of 18 amino acids. Germline V gene lookup returns CDR1 SGHRS and CDR2 YFSETQ. The CDR3 sequence is CASSEVGVMAGVGNEQFF. CDR3 bases: TGCGCCAGCAGCGAGGTGGGAGTGATGGCGGGAGTTGGCAATGAGCAGTTCTTC. Using reference TRBV5-1 and TRBJ2-1 for the parts outside the CDR3, the full variable domain is KAGVTQTPRYLIKTRGQQVTLSCSPISGHRSVSWYQQTPGQGLQFLFEYFSETQRNKGNFPGRFSGRQFSNSRSEMNVSTLELGDSALYLCASSEVGVMAGVGNEQFFGPGTRLTVL.